This T cell receptor (beta chain) appears in the sequencing data of a study of blood T cell repertoires in COVID-19. For the study at large: Spain, Italy and the United States supplied samples that represented acute and convalescent COVID-19.

Using immunoSEQ multiplex PCR, the repertoire was profiled, and TCRdb retains in-frame clones only, with some absent. The sample carries tens of thousands of clones, roughly nine tenths recorded once. CDR1 SGDLS and CDR2 YYNGEE come from the germline V gene. This CDR3 comprises 19 residues. J was trimmed by 2 bases and V by 4 bases; bases with no gene match: 13. The sample comprised peripheral blood. The J gene is TRBJ2-3, the V gene TRBV9; the match to TRBD2 covers 13 bases. The TCR sequence derives from a woman older than 75 with active COVID-19. Here the CDR3 reads CASSPNLGLAGYLTDTQYF. In nucleotides, the CDR3 is TGTGCCAGCAGCCCGAACCTGGGACTAGCGGGATACCTCACAGATACGCAGTATTTT.